This paragraph reports one TCR beta chain. In the authors' workflow: Reference gene primer amplification yielded estimated nucleated cell counts. The data were produced by immunoSEQ multiplex PCR, yet TCRdb's version contains in-frame clones alone and is incomplete. The V and J calls and clone size come from that table; D and trimming were worked out from the DNA. The sample lists about 56,000 clones; roughly 83% were seen once. Unmatched junction bases numbered 7, after V lost 4 bases and J lost 4 bases. This CDR3 is 14 amino acids long. Germline CDR1 and CDR2: SGHNT and YYREEE (reference sequence). This record comes from a study of blood T cell repertoires in COVID-19. Study context: Both acute and convalescent COVID-19 samples were obtained from the United States, Italy and Spain.

Seattle's enrolled individuals joined amid active infection and were then monitored longitudinally. The genes are TRBV5-4 and TRBJ1-2; 7 bases are a match to TRBD1. The source of this sequence is a man aged 60-69 years with COVID-19, enrolled during active disease. Material: peripheral blood. CDR3 bases: TGTGCCAGCAGCGCGGGACAGAGCTCCTATGGCTACACCTTC. It translates to CASSAGQSSYGYTF. The whole variable domain, filled in from reference TRBV5-4 and TRBJ1-2, reads ETGVTQSPTHLIKTRGQQVTLRCSSQSGHNTVSWYQQALGQGPQFIFQYYREEENGRGNFPPRFSGLQFPNYSSELNVNALELDDSALYLCASSAGQSSYGYTFGSGTRLTVV.